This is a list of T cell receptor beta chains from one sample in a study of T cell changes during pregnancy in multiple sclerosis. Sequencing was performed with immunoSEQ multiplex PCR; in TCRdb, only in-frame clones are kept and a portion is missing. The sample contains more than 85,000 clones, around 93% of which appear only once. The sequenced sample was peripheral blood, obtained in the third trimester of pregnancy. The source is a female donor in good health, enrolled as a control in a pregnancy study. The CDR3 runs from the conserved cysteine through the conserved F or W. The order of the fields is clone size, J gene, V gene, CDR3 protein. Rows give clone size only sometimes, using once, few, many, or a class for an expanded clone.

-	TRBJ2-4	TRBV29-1	CSVVGFGTGAVNIQYF
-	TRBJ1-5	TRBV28	CASTGSLNQPQHF
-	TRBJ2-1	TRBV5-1	CASRESPGQTQFF
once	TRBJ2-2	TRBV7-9	CASSSTLGLAANTGELFF
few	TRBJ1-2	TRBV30	CAWLRGDTGVYGYTF
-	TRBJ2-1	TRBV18	CASSPLTEYNEQFF
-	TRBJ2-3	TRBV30	CAWKGRASPDTQYF
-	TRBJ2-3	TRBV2	CASSTQGLGTQYF
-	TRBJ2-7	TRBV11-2	CASSLLGVGSYEQYF
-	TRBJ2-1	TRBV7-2	CASSLAGLSGRYNEQFF
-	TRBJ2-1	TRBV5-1	CASSLPGLAGDNEQFF
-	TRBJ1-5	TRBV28	CASTQGGWQPQHF
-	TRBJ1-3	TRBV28	CASSSTGQGNTIYF
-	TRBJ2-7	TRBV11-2	CASSLGLGRNEQYF
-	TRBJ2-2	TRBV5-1	CASSSGTGAFGGSGELFF
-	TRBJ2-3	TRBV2	CASSGQGAVDTQYF
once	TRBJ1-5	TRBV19	CASSSGTGGNQPQHF
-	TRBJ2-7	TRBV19	CASSLSGTDRTYEQYF
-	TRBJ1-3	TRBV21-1	CASSSRDREYAGNTIYF
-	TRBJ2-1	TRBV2	CASSGPAGGSTYNEQFF
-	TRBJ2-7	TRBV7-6	CASSPTELSYEQYF
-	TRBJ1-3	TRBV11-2	CASSSSPGVGNTIYF
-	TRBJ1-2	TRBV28	CASSFPGAGGYTF
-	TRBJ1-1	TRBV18	CASSSTPRDTRWTEAFF
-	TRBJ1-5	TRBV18	CASSPISRGAFLQHF
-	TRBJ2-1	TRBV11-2	CASSSYDVRPEQFF
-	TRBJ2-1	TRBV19	CASSIGGRAGEQFF
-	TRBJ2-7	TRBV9	CASSVGLAGAHEQYF
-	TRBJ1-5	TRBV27	CASSGWGRGNQPQHF
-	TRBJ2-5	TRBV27	CASSSQQGARETQYF
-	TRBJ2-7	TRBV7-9	CASSRPSPGTGVGEQYF
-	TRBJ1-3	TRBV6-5	CASSPDYSGNTIYF
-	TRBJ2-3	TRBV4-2	CASSQAPGLAGTDTQYF
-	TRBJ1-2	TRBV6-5	CASRPAGGSNYGYTF
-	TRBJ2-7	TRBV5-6	CASSPGQGTDEQYF
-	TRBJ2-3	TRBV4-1	CASSPLTSSTDTQYF
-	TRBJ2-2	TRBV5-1	CASSQAEANTGELFF
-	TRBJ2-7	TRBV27	CASSLSWTVTYEQYF
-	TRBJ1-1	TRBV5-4	CASRAGGNTEAFF
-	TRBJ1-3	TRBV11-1	CASSSTGQIFSIYF
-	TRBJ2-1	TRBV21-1	CASSNPLDTLNEQFF
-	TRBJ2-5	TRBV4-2	CASSQEGAGGAETQYF
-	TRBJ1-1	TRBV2	CASSATGGLGGAFF
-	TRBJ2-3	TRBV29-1	CSVEGFSGSPPDTQYF
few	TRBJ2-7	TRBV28	CASNHPRSGEQYF
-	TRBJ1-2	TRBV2	CASSADSYGYTF
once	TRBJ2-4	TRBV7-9	CASSFVRVPSNIQYF
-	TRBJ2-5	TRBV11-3	CASSLGGYGETQYF
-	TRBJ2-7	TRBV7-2	CASSFSGLPPGEQYF
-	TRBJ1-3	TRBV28	CASSWVRENSGNTIYF
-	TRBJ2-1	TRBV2	CASRDGQVQSFDEQFF
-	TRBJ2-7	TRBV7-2	CASSLQGAYEQYF